What follows are 24 T cell receptor beta chains derived from one specimen sequenced in a study of CD8+ T cells in alopecia areata (dated by TCRdb to about 2018). Receptors were amplified or captured by the immunoSEQ multiplex PCR assay. RNA was extracted from all samples and reverse transcribed into cDNA, which served as template for TCR sequencing. Here the immuneACCESS table is served through TCRdb, limited to in-frame sequences with V and J called. Missing clones are a known gap in these copies; in checked studies unresolved V genes cover under half, and the rest lacks a known reason. The sample table shows 110,000 or so clones, and roughly 69% are seen once. Around 2.7% of the sample belongs to the ten largest clones. Material: CD4+ T cells sorted from blood. These receptors were obtained from a human donor in good health.

This rearrangement joins TRBV7-9 to TRBJ2-2, with D perhaps TRBD1 (5 bases). This CDR3 is built from 14 residues. Trimming took off 2 bases at V and 1 base at J, with 5 bases between the two ends. CDR1 is SEHNR, CDR2 FQNEAQ, per germline (reference sequence). CDR3 protein: CASSLQGNTGELFF. In DNA form, the CDR3 reads TGTGCCAGCAGCTTACAGGGGAACACCGGGGAGCTGTTTTTT.

This clone was observed a handful of times. The gene calls are TRBV2 and TRBJ1-2; D is possibly TRBD1 (6 bases). CDR3 length equals 13 residues. Per germline, CDR1 SNHLY and CDR2 FYNNEI. V was trimmed by 4 bases and J by 4 bases, leaving 10 bases between them. DNA of the CDR3: TGTGCCAGCAGTGTTCGGGGGGCCTATGGCTACACCTTC. Amino acids: CASSVRGAYGYTF. Together with reference TRBV2 and TRBJ1-2, the CDR3 gives the full variable domain: EPEVTQTPSHQVTQMGQEVILRCVPISNHLYFYWYRQILGQKVEFLVSFYNNEISEKSEIFDDQFSVERPDGSNFTLKIRSTKLEDSAMYFCASSVRGAYGYTFGSGTRLTVV.

This clone was counted between two and nine times. This sample includes further DNA sequences coding for the same CDR3. The rearrangement uses TRBV11-2 and TRBJ2-5; the D gene is possibly TRBD1 (5 bases). The CDR3 length is 15 residues. V lost 0 bases, J lost 2 bases, and 10 bases lay in between. From germline, CDR1 is SGHAT and CDR2 FQNNGV. The CDR3 is CASSLDRGRQETQYF. DNA for the CDR3: TGTGCCAGCAGCTTAGATAGGGGCAGACAAGAGACCCAGTACTTC.

V is TRBV23-1 and J is TRBJ1-4; D is uncertain. TRBV23-1 is given ORF status, its function remaining uncertain. The CDR3 is 14 residues long. The ends were cut back, 7 bases at V and 5 bases at J, with 14 bases in the middle. In nucleotides, the CDR3 is TGCGCCAGCACCCAAATGGACGGAAATGAAAAACTGTTTTTT. This sequence encodes CASTQMDGNEKLFF.

This clone was seen a handful of times. The chain joins TRBV7-2 to TRBJ2-7; 8 positions match TRBD1. CDR3 size: 14 residues. In germline, CDR1 is SGHTA, CDR2 FQGNSA. Trimming at V came to 0 bases and at J to 4 bases, leaving 2 bases not matched to a gene. CDR3 in DNA: TGTGCCAGCAGCTTAGCCAGGGGGCAATACGAGCAGTACTTC. This encodes CASSLARGQYEQYF. Based on the CDR3 plus reference TRBV7-2 and TRBJ2-7, the full variable domain is GAGVSQSPSNKVTEKGKDVELRCDPISGHTALYWYRQSLGQGLEFLIYFQGNSAPDKSGLPSDRFSAERTGGSVSTLTIQRTQQEDSAVYLCASSLARGQYEQYFGPGTRLTVT.

This clone was found a few times. This sequence joins TRBV30 and TRBJ2-1, with a possible D match to TRBD1 (6 bases). The CDR3 is made up of 13 amino acids. CDR1 is GTSNPN, CDR2 SVGIG, per germline (reference sequence). V was clipped by 8 bases and J by 3 bases, with 14 bases between them. CDR3 DNA sequence: TGTGCCGGAAGGACAGATCTCTACAATGAGCAGTTCTTC. This gives the protein CAGRTDLYNEQFF.

The rearrangement uses TRBV4-2 and TRBJ1-2, with D hard to call. Deletions cut 0 bases from V and 8 bases from J, with 16 bases between. This CDR3 region has 15 residues. Germline CDR1 is LGHNA and CDR2 is YNFKEQ. The CDR3 sequence is CASSQDLYSDRGYTF. The DNA for the CDR3 is TGTGCCAGCAGCCAAGATTTGTACAGTGACCGCGGCTACACCTTC.

The chain recombines TRBV5-1 with TRBJ2-2, with 9 bases lining up with TRBD1. The germline V gene has CDR1 SGHRS and CDR2 YFSETQ. This CDR3 contains 16 residues. V lost 5 bases and J lost 4; bases outside the gene matches: 9. The CDR3: CASRPTGTGPTGELFF. In nucleotides, the CDR3 is TGCGCCAGCAGACCCACCGGGACAGGGCCCACCGGGGAGCTGTTTTTT.

The chain links TRBV5-4 to TRBJ2-7; 9 bases are shared with TRBD1. Germline V lookup: CDR1 SGHNT, CDR2 YYREEE (reference sequence). V was clipped by 3 bases and J by 3 bases; unmatched bases: 10. CDR3 size: 16 residues. CDR3 sequence: CASSSSGTGTLYEQYF. The CDR3 bases are TGTGCCAGCAGCTCCTCCGGGACAGGGACTCTCTACGAGCAGTACTTC.

Written as DNA, the CDR3 is TGCGCCAGCAGCCAAGATAGACCGAGCTCGGTGGAGACCCAGTACTTC. Translation gives CASSQDRPSSVETQYF. This sequence joins TRBV4-3 and TRBJ2-5; D remains unclear. Germline lookup yields CDR1 LGHNA and CDR2 YSLEER. V was trimmed by 0 bases and J by 5 bases, leaving 16 bases between them. CDR3 length: 16 amino acids.

V gene TRBV30 combines with J gene TRBJ1-5; D is unresolved. From germline, CDR1 is GTSNPN and CDR2 SVGIG (reference sequence). The CDR3 consists of 13 residues. Trimming took 5 bases from V and 0 from J, leaving 8 bases between them. The CDR3 bases are TGTGCCTGGCAGAAGGATAGCAATCAGCCCCAGCATTTT. Amino acids: CAWQKDSNQPQHF.

Comments on this clone: Additional DNA sequences in this sample encode the identical CDR3. The rearrangement uses TRBV2 and TRBJ1-1; maybe TRBD1 (5 bases). Germline values: CDR1 SNHLY, CDR2 FYNNEI. The CDR3 contains 13 residues. Trimming took 7 bases from V and 1 from J, leaving 10 bases between them. The CDR3 sequence: CASTLGENTEAFF. The CDR3 DNA reads as TGTGCCAGCACTCTAGGGGAGAACACTGAAGCTTTCTTT.

The V and J genes are TRBV4-1 and TRBJ1-2, with D possibly being TRBD1 (5 bases). Trimming left V 8 bases short and J 7 bases short, with 20 bases between. CDR1 MGHRA and CDR2 YSYEKL come from the germline V gene. This CDR3 spans 14 amino acids. CDR3 in amino acids: CASGLWSGSPGYTF. The CDR3 DNA is TGCGCCAGCGGACTCTGGTCAGGGAGTCCTGGCTACACCTTC.

This clone was detected only a few times. This chain links TRBV7-8 with TRBJ1-5; D gene unclear. The CDR3 sequence is 15 residues long. V was pared by 7 bases and J by 1 base, with 14 bases between. In germline, CDR1 is SGHVS, CDR2 FQNEAQ. In nucleotides, the CDR3 is TGTGCCAGCAAGCCCGGACCCGAGAGCAATCAGCCCCAGCATTTT. Translation gives CASKPGPESNQPQHF.

This clone was found a few times. CDR3 region: CASSGRDRGTHSSGNTIYF. CDR3 nucleotides: TGCGCCAGCAGCGGCCGGGACAGGGGAACTCATAGCTCTGGAAACACCATATATTTT. This rearrangement joins TRBV4-1 to TRBJ1-3; 10 bases are a match to TRBD1. Trimming cost V 5 bases and J 0 bases; bases outside gene matches: 13. This CDR3 is 19 amino acids long. Germline values: CDR1 MGHRA, CDR2 YSYEKL.

This clone was seen a single time. The chain employs TRBV29-1 and TRBJ2-2, with a possible D match to TRBD2 (6 bases). With 6 bases removed from V and 5 bases from J, the gap between germline ends came to 19 bases. The germline gives CDR1 SQVTM, CDR2 ANQGSEA. The CDR3 is 15 residues long. CDR3 DNA: TGCAGCGTAGCCTTGAGGCGGGGTGGAACCGGGGAGCTGTTTTTT. It encodes CSVALRRGGTGELFF.

The chain uses TRBV30 and TRBJ2-7; the match to TRBD1 covers 7 bases. Germline loops: CDR1 GTSNPN, CDR2 SVGIG (reference sequence). This CDR3 has 12 amino acids. Trimming removed 3 bases from V and 4 bases from J; junction bases left unmatched: 3. The DNA for the CDR3 is TGTGCCTGGAGAAGGACAGGATACGAGCAGTACTTC. Translating gives CAWRRTGYEQYF.

The gene calls are TRBV5-1 and TRBJ1-2; no definite D call. V was clipped by 1 base and J by 2 bases, with 6 bases between them. The V gene's germline CDR1 is SGHRS and CDR2 YFSETQ. The CDR3 runs to 13 residues. As DNA, the CDR3 is TGCGCCAGCAGCTTGTCGGGGAACTATGGCTACACCTTC. Translating it yields CASSLSGNYGYTF.

The rearrangement joins TRBV2 to TRBJ1-6; TRBD1 might be the D (5 bases). Trimming stripped 8 bases from V and 9 bases from J, with 23 bases between. Germline CDR1 reads SNHLY; CDR2 reads FYNNEI. This CDR3 is built from 16 residues. The CDR3: CASHRALIEGSSPLHF. The DNA for the CDR3 is TGTGCCAGCCACCGGGCTCTAATAGAGGGGAGTTCACCCCTCCACTTT.

The V and J genes are TRBV2 and TRBJ2-7; 10 nucleotides match TRBD1. CDR1 and CDR2 from the germline V gene are SNHLY and FYNNEI. CDR3 length equals 13 residues. Unmatched junction bases numbered 4, after V lost 7 bases and J lost 4 bases. The CDR3 protein is CASTRDRGYEQYF. The DNA of the CDR3 is TGTGCCAGCACCCGGGACAGGGGATACGAGCAGTACTTC.

V is TRBV7-9 and J is TRBJ1-1; no clear D gene. Germline V gives CDR1 SEHNR, CDR2 FQNEAQ (reference sequence). This CDR3 is 17 amino acids long. V was cut by 5 bases and J by 4 bases, with 23 bases left in between. The CDR3 DNA is TGTGCCAGCAGCCCTAAAGGGCGGTCGCAGCCGGGCACTGAAGCTTTCTTT. This encodes CASSPKGRSQPGTEAFF.

The rearrangement links TRBV5-1 to TRBJ1-1; 7 nucleotides line up with TRBD1. V lost 8 bases to trimming and J lost 3 bases; unmatched junction nucleotides: 10. The CDR3 has 14 residues. The V gene's germline CDR1 is SGHRS and CDR2 YFSETQ. The CDR3 nucleotides are TGCGCCAGTCGAGGACAGGTAATGGACACTGAAGCTTTCTTT. The encoded protein is CASRGQVMDTEAFF. The whole variable domain, filled in from reference TRBV5-1 and TRBJ1-1, reads KAGVTQTPRYLIKTRGQQVTLSCSPISGHRSVSWYQQTPGQGLQFLFEYFSETQRNKGNFPGRFSGRQFSNSRSEMNVSTLELGDSALYLCASRGQVMDTEAFFGQGTRLTVV.

This clone occurred a few times. The V gene is TRBV7-9, the J gene TRBJ2-2; a possible D gene is TRBD1 (5 bases). V shed 3 bases and J shed 2 bases, with 7 bases lying between them. The germline gives CDR1 SEHNR, CDR2 FQNEAQ (reference sequence). The CDR3 sequence is 14 residues long. CDR3 in DNA: TGTGCCAGCAGCTTCGGACAAAACACCGGGGAGCTGTTTTTT. This gives the protein CASSFGQNTGELFF.

CDR3: CSVEGRLGDEQYF. CDR3 DNA sequence: TGCAGCGTTGAGGGGCGGCTGGGAGACGAGCAGTACTTC. The rearrangement joins TRBV29-1 to TRBJ2-7; D tentatively reads TRBD1 or TRBD2 (5 bases each). Germline CDR1 is SQVTM and CDR2 is ANQGSEA. Trimming pared 3 bases from V and 5 bases from J, leaving 14 bases between. This CDR3 is 13 amino acids long.